The 17 T cell receptor beta chains listed next were all sequenced from one sample in a study of lymphopenia after photon versus proton radiotherapy (dated by TCRdb to about 2019). To prepare the library, the immunoSEQ multiplex PCR assay was applied. What TCRdb holds here is the immuneACCESS table cut down to in-frame rearrangements. Part of the clones is not present; checked against another copy, under half of the missing clones reflect an unresolved V gene, and the others are unexplained. For this sample there are around 25,000 clones; about 80% appear just once. The leading ten clones occupy over 20% of the sample. The sequencing used peripheral blood, collected from a patient treated with photon-based radiotherapy. The source of these receptors is a man between 40 and 49 years old with gastric cancer.

By share, this clone ranks as medium-sized. The V gene is TRBV12-5, the J gene TRBJ2-7; D unclear. The length of the CDR3 is 13 residues. Trimming left V 8 bases short and J 7 bases short, with 18 bases between. CDR1 is LGHNT, CDR2 FRNRAP, per germline. CDR3 DNA sequence: TGTGCTAGTTCCCTAGACACTCTGCGGGAGCAGTACTTC. Its translation is CASSLDTLREQYF.

The V call is TRBV23-1, the J call TRBJ1-3; D unresolved. TRBV23-1 is reported as an ORF; its role is uncertain. The CDR3 spans 22 residues. V was cut by 0 bases and J by 8 bases, with 35 bases left in between. CDR3 in amino acids: CASSQSSRLLRPYSSTPYTIYF. CDR3 coding DNA: TGCGCCAGCAGTCAATCGAGTAGGCTCCTCCGACCGTACTCCTCGACGCCCTACACCATATATTTT.

The chain employs TRBV27 and TRBJ2-3; D possibly matches TRBD1 or TRBD2 (5 bases each). The ends were cut back, 1 base at V and 0 bases at J, with 11 bases in the middle. The CDR3 is 16 amino acids. Germline assignment: CDR1 MNHEY and CDR2 SMNVEV (reference sequence). This CDR3 is CASSLLEGPSTDTQYF. The CDR3 bases are TGTGCCAGCAGTTTATTAGAGGGACCAAGCACAGATACGCAGTATTTT.

The chain has TRBV25-1 and TRBJ1-3; D unclear. The CDR3 runs 12 residues. V was trimmed by 2 bases and J by 8 bases, leaving 7 bases between them. CDR1 is MGHDK, CDR2 SYGVNS, per germline. CDR3 coding DNA: TGTGCCAGCAGTGAAAACTATGACACCATATATTTT. Translation: CASSENYDTIYF. The full variable domain, rest sourced from reference TRBV25-1 and TRBJ1-3, is EADIYQTPRYLVIGTGKKITLECSQTMGHDKMYWYQQDPGMELHLIHYSYGVNSTEKGDLSSESTVSRIRTEHFPLTLESARPSHTSQYLCASSENYDTIYFGEGSWLTVV.

The chain links TRBV2 to TRBJ2-7; 10 nucleotides line up with TRBD1. J was trimmed by 6 bases and V by 7 bases; bases with no gene match: 9. The length of the CDR3 is 14 residues. The germline CDR1 and CDR2 sequences are SNHLY and FYNNEI. In DNA form, the CDR3 reads TGTGCCAGCACCCCGGACAGGGGGATTGGCGAGCAGTACTTC. This encodes CASTPDRGIGEQYF.

The rearrangement links TRBV4-1 to TRBJ2-2, with D unclear. V was cut by 0 bases and J by 0 bases, with 11 bases left in between. This CDR3 has 17 amino acids. Germline V gives CDR1 MGHRA, CDR2 YSYEKL. CDR3 in amino acids: CASSQDRSGTNTGELFF. CDR3 in DNA: TGCGCCAGCAGCCAAGATCGATCGGGCACGAACACCGGGGAGCTGTTTTTT.

V is TRBV6-1 and J is TRBJ2-3; 8 nucleotides align to TRBD2. This CDR3 comprises 14 residues. Per the germline V gene, CDR1 is MNHNS and CDR2 is SASEGT. Trimming removed 4 bases from V and 3 bases from J; junction bases left unmatched: 3. The CDR3 nucleotides are TGTGCCAGCAGTGCGGGGGGGCCAACAGATACGCAGTATTTT. Protein sequence: CASSAGGPTDTQYF.

This clone is medium-sized by share. CDR3 DNA: TGTGCCAGTAGCCTTACCCCGGGACAGCCCCAGCATTTT. This gives the protein CASSLTPGQPQHF. This rearrangement joins TRBV19 to TRBJ1-5; D is undetermined. Between the trimmed V and J ends, which lost 6 bases and 7 bases, there was a span of 13 bases. This CDR3 spans 13 amino acids. Germline CDR1 and CDR2: LNHDA and SQIVND (reference sequence). The entire variable domain, with the rest obtained from reference TRBV19 and TRBJ1-5, is as follows: DGGITQSPKYLFRKEGQNVTLSCEQNLNHDAMYWYRQDPGQGLRLIYYSQIVNDFQKGDIAEGYSVSREKKESFPLTVTSAQKNPTAFYLCASSLTPGQPQHFGDGTRLSIL.

The CDR3 protein is CASSYLQGNTEAFF. The DNA for the CDR3 is TGTGCCAGCAGTTATTTACAGGGGAACACTGAAGCTTTCTTT. The rearrangement links TRBV27 to TRBJ1-1; D might be TRBD1 (6 bases). V was cut by 4 bases and J by 1 base, with 10 bases left in between. CDR1 and CDR2 (germline): MNHEY, SMNVEV (reference sequence). The CDR3 consists of 14 residues.

The V gene is TRBV9, the J gene TRBJ2-1, with 8 bases lining up with TRBD2. After removal of 6 bases from V and 2 bases from J, the junction contained 10 bases not matched to a gene. This CDR3 contains 16 residues. CDR1 SGDLS and CDR2 YYNGEE come from the germline V gene. The CDR3 region is CASTSGGAITYNEQFF. The CDR3 nucleotides read TGTGCCAGCACAAGCGGGGGAGCCATCACCTACAATGAGCAGTTCTTC. The full variable domain, in which reference TRBV9 and TRBJ2-1 provide the parts outside the CDR3, is DSGVTQTPKHLITATGQRVTLRCSPRSGDLSVYWYQQSLDQGLQFLIQYYNGEERAKGNILERFSAQQFPDLHSELNLSSLELGDSALYFCASTSGGAITYNEQFFGPGTRLTVL.

The chain carries TRBV27 and TRBJ1-1; the D is unclear. The CDR3 loop spans 11 amino acids. Trimming pared 8 bases from V and 7 bases from J, leaving 11 bases between. CDR1 and CDR2 from the germline V gene are MNHEY and SMNVEV (reference sequence). CDR3 nucleotide sequence: TGTGCCAGCGGCCCGGACGGTGAAGCTTTCTTT. Translating it yields CASGPDGEAFF.

This clone came up once. The gene calls are TRBV2 and TRBJ1-2, with D perhaps matching TRBD1 (5 bases). This CDR3 is built from 11 residues. The germline V gene encodes CDR1 SNHLY and CDR2 FYNNEI. Trimming removed 7 bases at V and 7 bases at J, with 10 bases between. CDR3 sequence reads: CASTWGVGYTF. The CDR3 DNA sequence: TGTGCCAGCACCTGGGGGGTTGGCTACACCTTC.

J is TRBJ2-7 and V is TRBV14; either TRBD1 or TRBD2 may fit D (6 bases each). V was clipped by 4 bases and J by 3 bases, with 19 bases between them. Germline V gene sequence: CDR1 SGHDN, CDR2 FVKESK. The CDR3 has 16 amino acids. The CDR3 DNA reads TGTGCCAGCAGCCCCCGGATAGGGGGGATTGGCTACGAGCAGTACTTC. It specifies CASSPRIGGIGYEQYF.

This clone was observed a handful of times. J is TRBJ1-6 and V is TRBV7-2; the match to TRBD1 covers 7 bases. CDR3 length: 13 amino acids. With 5 bases clipped from V and 8 bases from J, the junction kept 3 bases outside the gene matches. Germline V gene sequence: CDR1 SGHTA, CDR2 FQGNSA. The CDR3 region has the DNA TGTGCCAGCAGCCAAGACAGGGATTCACCCCTCCACTTT. Protein: CASSQDRDSPLHF. The entire variable domain, with the rest obtained from reference TRBV7-2 and TRBJ1-6, is as follows: GAGVSQSPSNKVTEKGKDVELRCDPISGHTALYWYRQSLGQGLEFLIYFQGNSAPDKSGLPSDRFSAERTGGSVSTLTIQRTQQEDSAVYLCASSQDRDSPLHFGNGTRLTVT.

The chain has TRBV4-1 and TRBJ1-1, with TRBD1 matching 8 bases. After removal of 0 bases from V and 0 bases from J, the junction contained 9 bases not matched to a gene. Germline CDR1 reads MGHRA; CDR2 reads YSYEKL. The CDR3 is 18 amino acids. The CDR3 nucleotides read TGCGCCAGCAGCCAAGATCCCGGACAGGGCACTTTGAACACTGAAGCTTTCTTT. Encoded protein: CASSQDPGQGTLNTEAFF.

The chain combines TRBV9 with TRBJ2-3; D might be TRBD2 (5 bases). The CDR3 spans 14 residues. Trimming took off 2 bases at V and 3 bases at J, with 10 bases between the two ends. Germline loops: CDR1 SGDLS, CDR2 YYNGEE. This CDR3 is CASSVQPGTDTQYF. DNA of the CDR3: TGTGCCAGCAGCGTTCAGCCGGGGACAGATACGCAGTATTTT.

The V and J genes are TRBV10-3 and TRBJ2-7, with 13 bases matching TRBD2. J gave up 4 bases and V 10 bases, and 7 bases lay outside the gene matches. The CDR3 covers 14 residues. The germline gives CDR1 ENHRY, CDR2 SYGVKD. CDR3 amino acids: CATRTSGGSYEQYF. Written as DNA, the CDR3 is TGTGCCACGCGGACTAGCGGGGGTTCGTACGAGCAGTACTTC.